This TCR beta chain was captured by sequencing in a study of regulatory T cells in long-lasting Graves disease (dated by TCRdb to about 2021). Concerning the study at large: Patients with newly diagnosed Graves' disease had been on antithyroid drugs for under 3 months. Persistent Graves' disease patients were compared with newly diagnosed Graves' disease patients by peripheral blood TCR sequencing and RNA sequencing. The study took place in China and was registered as a clinical trial. A total of around 35 samples underwent TCR sequencing, from about 13 patients with persistent Graves' disease and 20 or so patients with newly diagnosed Graves' disease. The paper as a whole reports these results and caveats: The authors noted that the small sample size was a limitation that may lower accuracy. A larger number of public clonotypes was shared among persistent patients (approximately 3,000) than among newly diagnosed patients (around 870). Only peripheral blood was studied, because thyroid tissue, the primary lesion, was inaccessible. Sequencing and analysis were limited to the TCR beta chain. Preferential use of TRBV28, TRBJ1-2 and TRBJ2-5 was observed in persistent disease, whereas TRBV20-1 and TRBJ2-1 were favored in newly diagnosed disease. Compared with newly diagnosed patients, persistent Graves' disease patients had lower TCR Shannon entropy and fewer highly expanded clones, which suggests clonal expansion.

This clonotype was seen more than once but under ten times. Its antigen is not yet known. Per-nucleotide qualities are absent, and no much larger clonotype sits a single base away. Library generation was performed with multiplex PCR. This sample was sequenced with an Illumina HiSeq 4000. To build TCR beta libraries, CDR3 regions were amplified by Arm-PCR using iRepertoire HTBI primers. Gel purification was performed on PCR products prior to sequencing. In the paper's pipeline: A total of 62 TRBV and some 13 TRBJ segments were identified across samples and were used for gene usage analysis of CDR3 amino acid clonotypes. COPE and FqMerger were used to merge the filtered high-quality paired reads into contigs. BLAST was used to align contigs to the IMGT TRBV, TRBD and TRBJ reference genes, and CDR3 was defined following IMGT. Highly expanded clones were defined as clonotypes with a frequency above 0.1%. Shannon entropy served as the measure of repertoire diversity, while the Gini coefficient captured V-J evenness. Clonotypes shared by more than one individual were considered public. TCRdb itself trimmed the public reads at Q25 with fastp, ran MiXCR and retained productive beta chains. For every CDR3 protein sequence, its rows merge into one entry that carries the most common genes and DNA. These V and J calls rely on TCRdb rather than the paper's analysis. This sample is represented by a few hundred thousand distinct CDR3 sequences; around 11% of them were singletons. 15% to 20% of the sample rests with the top ten.

From its cysteine to its phenylalanine, the CDR3 spans 18 amino acids. Here the CDR3 DNA is all that survives: 54 bases in frame from base 1. V is pared back by 3 bases and J by 4 bases, with 20 bases lying between the germline termini. Via the germline V gene, CDR1 is SGHDT and CDR2 YYEEEE. The meaning of the sample's time point label: newly diagnosed GD, antithyroid drugs for less than 3 months. RNA was extracted from PBMCs in TRIzol for both TCR sequencing and RNA sequencing. Graves' disease was diagnosed according to American Thyroid Association guidelines. Patients were recruited from an endocrinology department in Xi'an, China. From each patient, around 9.3 milliliters of peripheral blood was collected into an EDTA anticoagulant tube. Ficoll Paque Plus density gradient separation was used to isolate PBMCs, and no additional T cell sorting was done. An Agilent 2100 Bioanalyzer and agarose gel were used to check RNA quality, while a NanoDrop 2000 measured RNA concentration.

These data were also filed under a second study, of T cells in Graves' hyperthyroidism and ophthalmopathy. As noted in the second study: Stable Graves' hyperthyroidism was defined as the absence of progression to ophthalmopathy over 18 months of follow-up. Hyperthyroidism patients were newly diagnosed, had a disease duration of under 2 months, and were aged 18 to 65 years. Any patient with an uncontrolled infection, another autoimmune disease, pregnancy or lactation was excluded. Diagnoses relied on clinical symptoms, serum thyroxine and TRAb, thyroid ultrasound and orbital computed tomography. The TCR CDR3 was subjected to a first round of RT-PCR using the HTBI primer set and the Qiagen OneStep RT-PCR kit. Most expanded thyroid clonotypes (frequency above 0.001) were also detected in blood, suggesting blood repertoires may reflect thyroid immune responses. A model built on a 13 V-J signature distinguished ophthalmopathy from stable hyperthyroidism, reaching roughly 88% sensitivity and 81.08% specificity in cross-validation and 80%/75% in testing. In validation, the model predicted progression to ophthalmopathy a median of roughly 6.5 months before onset, with over 60% sensitivity and around 76% specificity. To identify distinguishing TCR V-J signatures, a discovery cohort of 90 to 100 patients was used, comprising 43 with Graves' ophthalmopathy and some 60 with stable Graves' hyperthyroidism. Prospective prediction of ophthalmopathy was tested in an independent validation cohort consisting of about 19 hyperthyroidism patients and around 16 patients who later progressed to ophthalmopathy. The roughly 91 discovery patients were randomly divided into training and test sets at a 7:3 ratio. In addition, the study compared T-cell repertoires in thyroid tissue and in blood from about 6 Graves' hyperthyroidism patients. Following sampling, methimazole starting at 30 mg daily was given to hyperthyroidism patients, and high-dose intravenous methylprednisolone was given to ophthalmopathy patients. Libraries were constructed in a second round of multiplex PCR, after which size selection and purification were performed. Libraries were sequenced paired-end with 100 bp reads on an Illumina HiSeq2000. Raw data were processed with SOAPnuke, discarding reads with adapters, uncalled bases, mean Phred below 15, or no exact constant-primer or identifier match. COPE v1.2.5 was used to merge the high-quality paired reads, and each unique nucleotide sequence was defined as a clonotype. MiTCR v1.1 was used to align clonotypes to the IMGT TRBV, TRBD and TRBJ reference segments. The analysis was restricted to V-J combinations with a frequency above 0.0001, which together covered just over 98% of the repertoires. The TCS score was defined as F50 (clonal expansion) divided by E x V (chaos), with BLOSUM62-based TCRdist calculated between CDR3 peptides within each V-J. Welch's t-statistics and random forest reduced 514 V-J features to about 13, which were used in a naive Bayes classifier (R e1071). No statistical method was used to set the sample size in advance, and investigators knew the group allocation. TCR Vbeta CDR3 sequencing of 120 to 150 peripheral blood samples (roughly 43 ophthalmopathy, 75 to 80 hyperthyroidism and around 17 progressor patients) is reported in the paper.

Recombination joined TRBV5-6 with TRBJ2-6; too little of a D gene remains to name it. Sequenced material: peripheral blood mononuclear cells (PBMCs), taken at new diagnosis, from a patient treated with antithyroid drugs. The sequence derives from a woman younger than 30 with Graves disease. Donor details come from another sample of the same person, matched by shared clones. The DNA reads TGTGCCAGCAGCTCCCCCGCCGGGCCTTACTTGGGGGCCAACGTCCTGACTTTC. Its product reads: CASSSPAGPYLGANVLTF. The CDR3, completed at both ends by the reference TRBV5-6 and TRBJ2-6 genes, gives the full variable domain DAGVTQSPTHLIKTRGQQVTLRCSPKSGHDTVSWYQQALGQGPQFIFQYYEEEERQRGNFPDRFSGHQFPNYSSELNVNALLLGDSALYLCASSSPAGPYLGANVLTFGAGSRLTVL.